This T cell receptor (beta chain) was identified during a study of T cells in Graves' hyperthyroidism and ophthalmopathy. Study information: Peripheral blood was acquired at first diagnosis, ahead of any therapy whatsoever.

Investigators excluded patients with uncontrolled infection, other autoimmune disease, pregnancy or lactation. The study based diagnoses on clinical symptoms, serum thyroxine and TRAb, thyroid ultrasound and orbital computed tomography. General study findings and limits: Most clonotypes expanded in the thyroid (above 0.001) were also present in blood.

Amplification of TCR beta CDR3 regions was performed using RNA transcripts as template. Carried out on the TCR CDR3, a first-round RT-PCR used the HTBI primer set. TCRdb reprocessed the multiplex PCR reads with MiXCR, giving one entry per CDR3 protein. The sample consists of about 530,000 distinct CDR3 sequences, about 15% of them appearing once. In this sample, this clonotype turned up many times. The antigen remains undetermined. The germline CDR1 and CDR2 sequences are LGHDT and YNNKEL (reference sequence). There are 14 residues in the CDR3. Trimming took 5 bases from V and 2 from J, leaving 10 bases between them.

This clonotype was sampled from a woman aged 18-29 years with Graves' ophthalmopathy. Sequencing was carried out using blood. The V gene is TRBV3-1, the J gene TRBJ2-1; D call uncertain. The CDR3 DNA is TGTGCCAGCAGCGTACTCTCCCCCTACAATGAGCAGTTCTTC. This codes for CASSVLSPYNEQFF.